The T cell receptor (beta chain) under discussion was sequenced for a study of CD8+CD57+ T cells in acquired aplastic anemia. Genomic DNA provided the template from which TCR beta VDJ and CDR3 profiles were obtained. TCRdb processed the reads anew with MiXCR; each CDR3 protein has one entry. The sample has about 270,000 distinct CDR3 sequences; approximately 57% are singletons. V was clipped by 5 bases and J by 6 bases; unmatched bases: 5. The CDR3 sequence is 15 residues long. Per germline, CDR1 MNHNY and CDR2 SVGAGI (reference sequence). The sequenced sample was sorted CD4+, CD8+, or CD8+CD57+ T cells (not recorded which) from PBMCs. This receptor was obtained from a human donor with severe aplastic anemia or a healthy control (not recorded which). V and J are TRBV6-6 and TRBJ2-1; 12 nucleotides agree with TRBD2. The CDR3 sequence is CASSGLAGSSNEQFF. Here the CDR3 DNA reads TGTGCCAGCAGTGGACTAGCGGGGTCGTCCAATGAGCAGTTCTTC.